This T cell receptor (beta chain) was recorded in a study of T-cell memory formation after mild COVID-19. Germline loops: CDR1 SEHNR, CDR2 FQNEAQ (reference sequence). CDR3 length equals 15 residues. V was clipped by 5 bases and J by 1 base, with 11 bases between them. TCRdb passed the 5' RACE reads through MiXCR, listing each CDR3 protein once. Of 250,000 to 300,000 distinct CDR3 sequences in the sample, roughly 17% were seen once. This clonotype was detected only a few times. This rearrangement joins TRBV7-9 to TRBJ2-2, with D tentatively TRBD2 (5 bases). Material for sequencing was PBMCs or a T cell subset sorted from them (not recorded which). The source is a man aged 18 to 30 who had mild COVID-19 (a few samples of this study predate the infection). Cell type and time point are not known. Written as DNA, the CDR3 is TGTGCCAGCAGCGGGAGAGAATTGAACACCGGGGAGCTGTTTTTT. Protein product: CASSGRELNTGELFF.